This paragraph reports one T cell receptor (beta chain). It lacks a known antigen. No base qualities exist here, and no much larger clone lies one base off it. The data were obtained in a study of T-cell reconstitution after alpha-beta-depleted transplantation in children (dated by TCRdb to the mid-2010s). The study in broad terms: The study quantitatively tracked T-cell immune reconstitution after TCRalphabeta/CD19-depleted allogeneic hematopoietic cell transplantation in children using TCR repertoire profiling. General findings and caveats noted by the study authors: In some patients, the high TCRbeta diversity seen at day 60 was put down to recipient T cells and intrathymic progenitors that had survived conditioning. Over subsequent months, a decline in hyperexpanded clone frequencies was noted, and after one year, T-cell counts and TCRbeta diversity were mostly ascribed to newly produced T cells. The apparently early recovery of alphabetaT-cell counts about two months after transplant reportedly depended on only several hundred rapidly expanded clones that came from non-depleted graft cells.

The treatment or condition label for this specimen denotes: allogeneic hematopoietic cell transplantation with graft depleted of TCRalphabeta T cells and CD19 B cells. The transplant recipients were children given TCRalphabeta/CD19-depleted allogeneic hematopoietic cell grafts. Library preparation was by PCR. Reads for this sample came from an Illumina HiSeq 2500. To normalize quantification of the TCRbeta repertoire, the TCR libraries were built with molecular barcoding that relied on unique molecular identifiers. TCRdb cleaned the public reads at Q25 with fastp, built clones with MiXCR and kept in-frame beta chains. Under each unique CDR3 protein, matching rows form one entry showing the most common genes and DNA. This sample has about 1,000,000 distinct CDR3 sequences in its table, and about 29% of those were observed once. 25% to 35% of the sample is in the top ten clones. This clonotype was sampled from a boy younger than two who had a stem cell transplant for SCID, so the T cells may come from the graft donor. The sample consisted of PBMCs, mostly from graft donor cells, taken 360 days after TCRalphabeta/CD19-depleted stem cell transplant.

Here the CDR3 is given as CASRFRQTYEQYF. In nucleotides, the sequence is TGTGCCAGCAGATTTCGACAGACCTACGAGCAGTACTTC. The sequence joins TRBV6-1 to TRBJ2-7, with TRBD1 as a weak D call on 5 bases. V drops 6 bases and J drops 2 bases, leaving 11 bases in between. CDR1 and CDR2 (MNHNS, SASEGT) derive from the germline V gene. CDR3 length: 13 amino acids, cysteine to phenylalanine. The read is trimmed to its CDR3 DNA, 39 bases read in frame from base 1.